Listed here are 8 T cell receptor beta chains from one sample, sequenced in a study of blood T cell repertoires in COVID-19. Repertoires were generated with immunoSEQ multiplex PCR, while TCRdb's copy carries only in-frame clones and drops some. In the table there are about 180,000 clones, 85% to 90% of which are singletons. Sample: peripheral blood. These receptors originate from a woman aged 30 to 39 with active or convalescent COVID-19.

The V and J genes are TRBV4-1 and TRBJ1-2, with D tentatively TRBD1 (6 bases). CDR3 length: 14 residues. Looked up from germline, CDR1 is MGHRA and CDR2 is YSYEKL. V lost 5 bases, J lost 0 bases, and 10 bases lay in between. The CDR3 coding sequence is TGCGCCAGCAGCTCAGGACAGACTAACTATGGCTACACCTTC. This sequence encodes CASSSGQTNYGYTF.

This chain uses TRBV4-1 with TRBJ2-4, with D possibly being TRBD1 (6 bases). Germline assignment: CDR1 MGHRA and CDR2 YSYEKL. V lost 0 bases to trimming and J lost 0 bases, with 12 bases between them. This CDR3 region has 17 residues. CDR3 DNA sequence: TGCGCCAGCAGCCAAGAGGGACAAGTCTTAGCCAAAAACATTCAGTACTTC. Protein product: CASSQEGQVLAKNIQYF.

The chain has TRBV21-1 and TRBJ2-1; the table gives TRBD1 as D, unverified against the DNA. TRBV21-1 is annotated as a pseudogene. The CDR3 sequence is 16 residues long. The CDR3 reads CASSKLGTGGENEQFF. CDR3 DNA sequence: TGTGCCAGCAGCAAATTGGGGACAGGGGGAGAAAATGAGCAGTTCTTC.

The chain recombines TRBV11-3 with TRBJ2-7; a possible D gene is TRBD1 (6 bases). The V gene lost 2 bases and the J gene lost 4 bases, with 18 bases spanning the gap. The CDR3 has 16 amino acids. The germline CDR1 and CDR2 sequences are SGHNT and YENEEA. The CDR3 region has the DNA TGTGCCAGCAGCTTACAACCGACCGGGACACAATACGAGCAGTACTTC. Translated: CASSLQPTGTQYEQYF.

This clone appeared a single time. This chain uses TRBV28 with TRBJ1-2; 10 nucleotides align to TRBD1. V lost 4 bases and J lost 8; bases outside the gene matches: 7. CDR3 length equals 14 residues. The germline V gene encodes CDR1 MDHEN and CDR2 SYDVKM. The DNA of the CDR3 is TGTGCCAGCAGTTCGGGGGGACAGGGGTTGGGCTACACCTTC. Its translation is CASSSGGQGLGYTF.

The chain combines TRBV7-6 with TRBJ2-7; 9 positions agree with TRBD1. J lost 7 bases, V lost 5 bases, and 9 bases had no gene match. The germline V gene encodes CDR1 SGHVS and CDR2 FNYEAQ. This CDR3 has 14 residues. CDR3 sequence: CASSLRTGDGEQYF. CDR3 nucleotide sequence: TGTGCCAGCAGCCTCAGGACAGGGGATGGGGAGCAGTACTTC.

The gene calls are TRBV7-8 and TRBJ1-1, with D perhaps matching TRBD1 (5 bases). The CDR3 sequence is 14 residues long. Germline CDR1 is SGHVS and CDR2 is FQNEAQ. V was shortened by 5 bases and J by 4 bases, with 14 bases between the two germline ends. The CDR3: CASSPPQGTTEAFF. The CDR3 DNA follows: TGTGCCAGCAGCCCCCCCCAGGGTACCACTGAAGCTTTCTTT.

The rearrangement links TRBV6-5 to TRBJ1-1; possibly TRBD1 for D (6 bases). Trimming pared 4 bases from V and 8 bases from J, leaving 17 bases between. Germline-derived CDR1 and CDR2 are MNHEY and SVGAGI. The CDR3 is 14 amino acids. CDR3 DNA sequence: TGTGCCAGCAGTTCCCGCCGATTGACAGGAGAAGCTTTCTTT. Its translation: CASSSRRLTGEAFF.